This T cell receptor (beta chain) was recorded in a study of blood T cell repertoires in COVID-19. At the level of the study: Spain, Italy and the United States supplied samples that represented acute and convalescent COVID-19.

The CDR3 totals 16 residues. V shed 0 bases and J 0 bases; nucleotides not matched to a gene: 3. The V gene's germline CDR1 is SGHTA and CDR2 FQGNSA. Enrollment of patients from Seattle took place during active infection, with longitudinal follow-up. Original data processing: Nucleated cell counts were estimated from reference gene primer amplification. Libraries were prepared by immunoSEQ multiplex PCR; TCRdb keeps only in-frame clonotypes and omits some of them. That table supplies the V and J calls and clone size; D and trimming were determined from the DNA. The profile shows tens of thousands of clones, 84% of them singletons.

Sample: peripheral blood. The origin of this receptor is a man aged 45-65 years with COVID-19, enrolled during active disease. The genes are TRBV7-2 and TRBJ2-5, with 8 bases fitting TRBD2. The CDR3: CASSLASGGYQETQYF. DNA of the CDR3: TGTGCCAGCAGCTTAGCGTCGGGGGGGTACCAAGAGACCCAGTACTTC.